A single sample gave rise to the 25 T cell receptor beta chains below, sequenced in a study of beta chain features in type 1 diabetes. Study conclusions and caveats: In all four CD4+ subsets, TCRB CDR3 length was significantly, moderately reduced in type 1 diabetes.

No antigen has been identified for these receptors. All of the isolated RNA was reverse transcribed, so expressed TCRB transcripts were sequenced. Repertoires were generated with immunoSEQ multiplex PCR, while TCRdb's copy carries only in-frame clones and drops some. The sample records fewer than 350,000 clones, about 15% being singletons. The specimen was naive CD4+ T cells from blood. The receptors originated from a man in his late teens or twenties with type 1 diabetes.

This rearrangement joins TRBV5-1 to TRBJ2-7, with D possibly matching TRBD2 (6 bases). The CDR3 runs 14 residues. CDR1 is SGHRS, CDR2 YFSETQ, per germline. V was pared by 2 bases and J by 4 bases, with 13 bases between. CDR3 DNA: TGCGCCAGCAGCTTCTCAGGACTAACTTACGAGCAGTACTTC. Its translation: CASSFSGLTYEQYF.

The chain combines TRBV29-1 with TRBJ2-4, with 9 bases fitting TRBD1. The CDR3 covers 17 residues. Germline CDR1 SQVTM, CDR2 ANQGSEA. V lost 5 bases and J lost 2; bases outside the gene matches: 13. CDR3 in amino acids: CSVLPPLGQGPKNIQYF. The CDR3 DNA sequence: TGCAGCGTTTTACCTCCTCTGGGACAGGGTCCCAAAAACATTCAGTACTTC.

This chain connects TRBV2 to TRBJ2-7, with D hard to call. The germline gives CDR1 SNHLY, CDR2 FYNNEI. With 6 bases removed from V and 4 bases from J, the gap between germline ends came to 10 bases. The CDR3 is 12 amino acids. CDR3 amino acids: CASSPRSYEQYF. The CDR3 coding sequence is TGTGCCAGCAGCCCGAGGAGTTACGAGCAGTACTTC.

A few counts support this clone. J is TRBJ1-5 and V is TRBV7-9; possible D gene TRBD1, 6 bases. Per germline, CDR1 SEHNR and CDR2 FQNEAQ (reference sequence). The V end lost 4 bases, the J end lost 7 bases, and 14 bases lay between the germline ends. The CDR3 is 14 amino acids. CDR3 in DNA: TGTGCCAGCAGCTCAAGATGGGGGCAGCAGCCCCAGCATTTT. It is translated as CASSSRWGQQPQHF. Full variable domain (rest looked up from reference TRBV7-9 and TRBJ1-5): DTGVSQNPRHKITKRGQNVTFRCDPISEHNRLYWYRQTLGQGPEFLTYFQNEAQLEKSRLLSDRFSAERPKGSFSTLEIQRTEQGDSAMYLCASSSRWGQQPQHFGDGTRLSIL.

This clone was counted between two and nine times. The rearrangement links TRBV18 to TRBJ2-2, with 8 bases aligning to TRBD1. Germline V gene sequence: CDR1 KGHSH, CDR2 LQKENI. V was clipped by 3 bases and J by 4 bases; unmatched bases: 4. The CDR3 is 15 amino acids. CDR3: CASSPRDRSTGELFF. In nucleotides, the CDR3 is TGTGCCAGCTCACCGAGGGACAGGTCCACCGGGGAGCTGTTTTTT.

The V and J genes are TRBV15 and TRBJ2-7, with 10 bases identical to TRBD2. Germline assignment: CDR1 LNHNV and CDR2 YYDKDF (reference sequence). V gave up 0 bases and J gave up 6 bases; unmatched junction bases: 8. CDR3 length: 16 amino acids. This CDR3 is CATSREQAIAGGEQYF. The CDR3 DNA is TGTGCCACCAGCAGAGAACAAGCGATAGCGGGAGGCGAGCAGTACTTC.

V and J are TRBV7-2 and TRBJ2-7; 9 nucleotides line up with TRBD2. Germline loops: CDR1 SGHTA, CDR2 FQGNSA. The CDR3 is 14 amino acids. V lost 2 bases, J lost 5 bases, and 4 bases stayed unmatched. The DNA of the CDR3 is TGTGCCAGCAGCTTACAAGCGGGAGGTGACGAGCAGTACTTC. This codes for CASSLQAGGDEQYF.

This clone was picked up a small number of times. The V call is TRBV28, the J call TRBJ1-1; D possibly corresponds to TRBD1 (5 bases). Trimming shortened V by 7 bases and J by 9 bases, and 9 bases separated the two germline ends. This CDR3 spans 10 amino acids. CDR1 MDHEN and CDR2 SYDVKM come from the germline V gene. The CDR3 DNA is TGTGCCAGCACAGGGTTAAAAGCTTTCTTT. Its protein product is CASTGLKAFF. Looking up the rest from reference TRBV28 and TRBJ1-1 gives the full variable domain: DVKVTQSSRYLVKRTGEKVFLECVQDMDHENMFWYRQDPGLGLRLIYFSYDVKMKEKGDIPEGYSVSREKKERFSLILESASTNQTSMYLCASTGLKAFFGQGTRLTVV.

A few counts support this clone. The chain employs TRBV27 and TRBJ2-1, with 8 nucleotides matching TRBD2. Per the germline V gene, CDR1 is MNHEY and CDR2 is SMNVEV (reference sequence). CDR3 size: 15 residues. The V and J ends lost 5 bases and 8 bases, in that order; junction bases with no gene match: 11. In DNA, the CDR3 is TGTGCCAGCAGTCCGAGGGGCGGGAGGTCCGATGAGCAGTTCTTC. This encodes CASSPRGGRSDEQFF.

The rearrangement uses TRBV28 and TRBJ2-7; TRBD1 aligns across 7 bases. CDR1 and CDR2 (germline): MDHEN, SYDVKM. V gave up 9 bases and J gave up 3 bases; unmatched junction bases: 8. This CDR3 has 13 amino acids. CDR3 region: CASGTAGFYEQYF. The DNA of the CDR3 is TGTGCCAGTGGGACAGCTGGCTTCTACGAGCAGTACTTC.

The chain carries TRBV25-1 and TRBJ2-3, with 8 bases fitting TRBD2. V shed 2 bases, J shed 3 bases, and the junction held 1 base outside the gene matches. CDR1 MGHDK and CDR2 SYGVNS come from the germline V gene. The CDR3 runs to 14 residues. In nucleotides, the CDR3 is TGTGCCAGCAGTGAAGCGGGGGGAACAGATACGCAGTATTTT. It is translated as CASSEAGGTDTQYF. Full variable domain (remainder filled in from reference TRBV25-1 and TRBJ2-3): EADIYQTPRYLVIGTGKKITLECSQTMGHDKMYWYQQDPGMELHLIHYSYGVNSTEKGDLSSESTVSRIRTEHFPLTLESARPSHTSQYLCASSEAGGTDTQYFGPGTRLTVL.

The DNA for the CDR3 is TGCAGCGTTGTTCCAGGGGGAGATCATGTTACGCAGTATTTT. It specifies CSVVPGGDHVTQYF. This chain links TRBV29-1 with TRBJ2-3; 7 bases match TRBD1. CDR1 SQVTM and CDR2 ANQGSEA come from the germline V gene. This CDR3 comprises 14 residues. The J segment lost 8 bases and the V segment lost 4 bases, leaving 12 bases of the junction unmatched.

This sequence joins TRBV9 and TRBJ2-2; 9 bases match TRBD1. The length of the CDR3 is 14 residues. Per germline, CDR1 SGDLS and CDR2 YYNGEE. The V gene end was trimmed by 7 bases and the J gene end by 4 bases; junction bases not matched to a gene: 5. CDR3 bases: TGTGCCAGCGCCCAACAGGGGGCCACCGGGGAGCTGTTTTTT. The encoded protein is CASAQQGATGELFF. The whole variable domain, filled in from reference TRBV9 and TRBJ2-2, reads DSGVTQTPKHLITATGQRVTLRCSPRSGDLSVYWYQQSLDQGLQFLIQYYNGEERAKGNILERFSAQQFPDLHSELNLSSLELGDSALYFCASAQQGATGELFFGEGSRLTVL.

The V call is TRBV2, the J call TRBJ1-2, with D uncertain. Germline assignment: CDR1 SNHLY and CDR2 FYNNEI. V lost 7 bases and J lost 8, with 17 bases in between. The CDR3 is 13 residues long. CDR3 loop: CASILAHARGYTF. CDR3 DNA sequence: TGTGCCAGCATCCTAGCCCATGCACGAGGCTACACCTTC.

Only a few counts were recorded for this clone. Written as DNA, the CDR3 is TGTGCCAGCGGCAGGGGGAGGTGGGAGCAGTACTTC. Protein product: CASGRGRWEQYF. This chain links TRBV5-6 with TRBJ2-7, with D perhaps TRBD1 (7 bases). The CDR3 is 12 amino acids. Trimming removed 7 bases at V and 7 bases at J, with 15 bases between. Germline CDR1 reads SGHDT; CDR2 reads YYEEEE.

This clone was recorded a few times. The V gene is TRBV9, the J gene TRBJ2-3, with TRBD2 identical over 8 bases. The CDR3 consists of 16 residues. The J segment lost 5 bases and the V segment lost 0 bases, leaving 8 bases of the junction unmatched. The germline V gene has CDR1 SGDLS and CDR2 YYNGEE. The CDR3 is CASSVGSGSFRDTQYF. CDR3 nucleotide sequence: TGTGCCAGCAGCGTAGGCAGCGGGAGTTTTAGAGATACGCAGTATTTT.

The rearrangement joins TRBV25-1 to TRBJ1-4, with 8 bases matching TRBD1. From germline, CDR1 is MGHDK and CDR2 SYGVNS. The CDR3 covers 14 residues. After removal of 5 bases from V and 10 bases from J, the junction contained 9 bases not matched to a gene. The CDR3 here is CASSNGQGSRKLFF. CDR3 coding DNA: TGTGCCAGCAGTAATGGACAGGGCTCAAGAAAACTGTTTTTT.

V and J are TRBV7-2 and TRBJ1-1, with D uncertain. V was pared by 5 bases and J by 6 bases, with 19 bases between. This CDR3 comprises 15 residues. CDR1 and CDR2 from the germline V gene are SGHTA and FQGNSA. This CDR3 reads CASSPHGIGSAEAFF. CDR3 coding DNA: TGTGCCAGCAGCCCCCACGGGATCGGGAGTGCTGAAGCTTTCTTT. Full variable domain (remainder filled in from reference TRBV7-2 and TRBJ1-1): GAGVSQSPSNKVTEKGKDVELRCDPISGHTALYWYRQSLGQGLEFLIYFQGNSAPDKSGLPSDRFSAERTGGSVSTLTIQRTQQEDSAVYLCASSPHGIGSAEAFFGQGTRLTVV.

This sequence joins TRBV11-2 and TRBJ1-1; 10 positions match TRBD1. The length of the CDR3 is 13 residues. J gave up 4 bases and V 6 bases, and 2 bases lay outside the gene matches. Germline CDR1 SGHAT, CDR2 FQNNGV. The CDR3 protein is CASRGQGRTEAFF. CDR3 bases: TGTGCCAGCAGGGGACAGGGGCGCACTGAAGCTTTCTTT.

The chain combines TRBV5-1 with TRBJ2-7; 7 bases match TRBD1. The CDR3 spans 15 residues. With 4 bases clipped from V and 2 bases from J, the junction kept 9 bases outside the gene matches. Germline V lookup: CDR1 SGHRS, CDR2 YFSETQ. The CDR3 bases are TGCGCCAGCAGCCCGGGACAGATTGCGGCCTACGAGCAGTACTTC. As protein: CASSPGQIAAYEQYF.

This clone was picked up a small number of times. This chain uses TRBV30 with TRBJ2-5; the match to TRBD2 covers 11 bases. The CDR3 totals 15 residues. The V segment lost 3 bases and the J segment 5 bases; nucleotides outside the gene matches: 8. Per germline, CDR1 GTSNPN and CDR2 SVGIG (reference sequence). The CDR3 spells CAWSNSGGAWETQYF. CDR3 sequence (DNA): TGTGCCTGGAGCAATAGCGGGGGGGCTTGGGAGACCCAGTACTTC.

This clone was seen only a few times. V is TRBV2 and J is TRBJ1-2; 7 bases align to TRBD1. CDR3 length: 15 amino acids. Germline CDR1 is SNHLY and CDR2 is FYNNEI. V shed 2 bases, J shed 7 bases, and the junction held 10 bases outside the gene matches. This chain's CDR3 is CASSERVTGIRGYTF. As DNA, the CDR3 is TGTGCCAGCAGTGAACGGGTGACAGGGATCCGTGGCTACACCTTC.

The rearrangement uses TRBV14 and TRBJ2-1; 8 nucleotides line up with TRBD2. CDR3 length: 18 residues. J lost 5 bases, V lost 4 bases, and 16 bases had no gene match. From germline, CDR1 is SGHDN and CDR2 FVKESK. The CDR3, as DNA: TGTGCCAGCAGCCGCCTTGTAGGACGGGGGGGCTACCACAATGAGCAGTTCTTC. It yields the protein CASSRLVGRGGYHNEQFF.

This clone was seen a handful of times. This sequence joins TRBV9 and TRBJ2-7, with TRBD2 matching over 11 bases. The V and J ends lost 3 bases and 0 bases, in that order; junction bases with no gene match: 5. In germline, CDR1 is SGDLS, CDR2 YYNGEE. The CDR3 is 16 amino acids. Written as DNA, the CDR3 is TGTGCCAGCAGCGCAACAGGGACTAGCGGCTCCTACGAGCAGTACTTC. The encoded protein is CASSATGTSGSYEQYF.

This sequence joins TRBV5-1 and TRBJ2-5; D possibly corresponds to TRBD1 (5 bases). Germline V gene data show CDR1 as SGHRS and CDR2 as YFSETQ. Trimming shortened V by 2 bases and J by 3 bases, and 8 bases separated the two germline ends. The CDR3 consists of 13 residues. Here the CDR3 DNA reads TGCGCCAGCAGCTTCGCAGGGAAAGAGACCCAGTACTTC. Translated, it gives CASSFAGKETQYF.